This T cell receptor beta chain derives from a study of cytomegalovirus exposure and HLA in healthy donors. About the study: A subsequent analysis stated that the 120 or so validation repertoires were run on the same platform as the roughly 670 first-cohort repertoires.

V shed 0 bases and J shed 1 base, with 14 bases lying between them. CDR3 size: 16 residues. The V gene's germline CDR1 is SGHRS and CDR2 YFSETQ. Separate from the approximately 670-subject first cohort was the approximately 130-subject validation cohort, to which the donors belonged. Comment on this clone: Its antigen remains unidentified.

The data were produced by immunoSEQ multiplex PCR, yet TCRdb's version contains in-frame clones alone and is incomplete. The table has around 150,000 clones, approximately 86% seen once; the top ten hold over 2%. Broader study findings: The listing of approximately 160 TCR beta chains classed them as cytomegalovirus-associated.

The rearrangement uses TRBV5-1 and TRBJ2-7, with D perhaps matching TRBD2 (6 bases). The source of this sequence is a man under 40 in good health and CMV-seropositive. Sequencing used PBMCs. CDR3 DNA sequence: TGCGCCAGCAGCTTGGGGTTTAGCGGCGCGTCCTACGAGCAGTACTTC. Protein sequence: CASSLGFSGASYEQYF.